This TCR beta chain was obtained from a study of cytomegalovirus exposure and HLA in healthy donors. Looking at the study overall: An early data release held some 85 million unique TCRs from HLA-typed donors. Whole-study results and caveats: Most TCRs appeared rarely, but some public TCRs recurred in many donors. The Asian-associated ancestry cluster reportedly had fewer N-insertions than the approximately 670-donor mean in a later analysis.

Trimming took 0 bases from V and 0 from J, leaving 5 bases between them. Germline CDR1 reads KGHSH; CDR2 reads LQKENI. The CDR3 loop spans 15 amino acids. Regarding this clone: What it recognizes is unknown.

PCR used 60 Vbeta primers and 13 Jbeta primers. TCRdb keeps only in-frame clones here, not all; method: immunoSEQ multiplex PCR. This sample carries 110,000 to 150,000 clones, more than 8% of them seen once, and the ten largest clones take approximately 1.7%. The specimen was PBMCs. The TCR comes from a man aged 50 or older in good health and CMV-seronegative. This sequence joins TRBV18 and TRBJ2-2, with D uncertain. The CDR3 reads CASSPPTPNTGELFF. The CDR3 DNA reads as TGTGCCAGCTCACCACCTACTCCGAACACCGGGGAGCTGTTTTTT.